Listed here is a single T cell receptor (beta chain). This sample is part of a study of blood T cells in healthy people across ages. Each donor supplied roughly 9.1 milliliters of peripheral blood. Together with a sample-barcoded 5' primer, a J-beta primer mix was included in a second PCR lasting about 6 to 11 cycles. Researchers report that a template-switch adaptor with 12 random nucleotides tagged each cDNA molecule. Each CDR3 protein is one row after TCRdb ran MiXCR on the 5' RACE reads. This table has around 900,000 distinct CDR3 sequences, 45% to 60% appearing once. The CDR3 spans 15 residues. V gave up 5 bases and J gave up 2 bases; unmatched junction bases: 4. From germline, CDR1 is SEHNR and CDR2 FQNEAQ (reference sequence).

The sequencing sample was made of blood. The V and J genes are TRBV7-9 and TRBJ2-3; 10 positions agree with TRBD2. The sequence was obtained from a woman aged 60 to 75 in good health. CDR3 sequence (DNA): TGTGCCAGCAGCCGTCTAGCGGGGGACACAGATACGCAGTATTTT. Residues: CASSRLAGDTDTQYF.